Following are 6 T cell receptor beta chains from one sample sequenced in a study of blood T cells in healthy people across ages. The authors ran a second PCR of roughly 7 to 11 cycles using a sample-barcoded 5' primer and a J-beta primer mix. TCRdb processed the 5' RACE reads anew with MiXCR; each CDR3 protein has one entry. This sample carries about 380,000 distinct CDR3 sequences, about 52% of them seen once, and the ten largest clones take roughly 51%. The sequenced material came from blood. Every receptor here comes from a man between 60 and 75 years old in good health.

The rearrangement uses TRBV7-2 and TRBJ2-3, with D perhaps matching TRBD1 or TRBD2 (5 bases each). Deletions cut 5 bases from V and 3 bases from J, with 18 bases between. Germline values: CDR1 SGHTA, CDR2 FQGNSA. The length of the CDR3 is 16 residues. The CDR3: CASSPTPAGTTDTQYF. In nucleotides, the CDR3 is TGTGCCAGCAGCCCAACCCCGGCTGGGACGACAGATACGCAGTATTTT. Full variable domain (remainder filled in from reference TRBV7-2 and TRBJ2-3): GAGVSQSPSNKVTEKGKDVELRCDPISGHTALYWYRQSLGQGLEFLIYFQGNSAPDKSGLPSDRFSAERTGGSVSTLTIQRTQQEDSAVYLCASSPTPAGTTDTQYFGPGTRLTVL.

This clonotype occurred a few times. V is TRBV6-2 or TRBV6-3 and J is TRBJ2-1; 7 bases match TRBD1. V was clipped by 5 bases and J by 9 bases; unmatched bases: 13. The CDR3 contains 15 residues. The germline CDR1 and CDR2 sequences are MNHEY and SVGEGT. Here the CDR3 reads CASSRRDRSLGEQFF. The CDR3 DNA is TGTGCCAGCAGTCGCCGGGACAGAAGTCTCGGTGAGCAGTTCTTC.

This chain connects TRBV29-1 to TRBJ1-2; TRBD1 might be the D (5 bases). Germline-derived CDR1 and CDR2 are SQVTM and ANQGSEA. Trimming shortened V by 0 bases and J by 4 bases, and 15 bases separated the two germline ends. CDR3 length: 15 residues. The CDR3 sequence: CSVEEVTGELYGYTF. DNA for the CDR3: TGCAGCGTTGAAGAGGTTACAGGCGAGCTCTATGGCTACACCTTC. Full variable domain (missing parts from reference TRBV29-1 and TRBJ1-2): SAVISQKPSRDICQRGTSLTIQCQVDSQVTMMFWYRQQPGQSLTLIATANQGSEATYESGFVIDKFPISRPNLTFSTLTVSNMSPEDSSIYLCSVEEVTGELYGYTFGSGTRLTVV.

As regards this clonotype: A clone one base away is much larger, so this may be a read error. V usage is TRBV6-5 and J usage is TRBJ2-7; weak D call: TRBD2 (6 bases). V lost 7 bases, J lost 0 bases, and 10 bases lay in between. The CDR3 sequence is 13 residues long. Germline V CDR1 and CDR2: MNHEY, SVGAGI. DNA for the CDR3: TGTGCCAGCAAACCCGGGAGCTCCTACGAGCAGTACTTC. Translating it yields CASKPGSSYEQYF.

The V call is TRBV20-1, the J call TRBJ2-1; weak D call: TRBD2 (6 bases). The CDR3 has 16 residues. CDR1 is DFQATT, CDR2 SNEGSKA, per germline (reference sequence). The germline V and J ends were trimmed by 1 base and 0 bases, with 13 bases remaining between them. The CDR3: CSARVAAGSSYNEQFF. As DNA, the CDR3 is TGCAGTGCTAGAGTAGCGGCGGGTAGCTCCTACAATGAGCAGTTCTTC.

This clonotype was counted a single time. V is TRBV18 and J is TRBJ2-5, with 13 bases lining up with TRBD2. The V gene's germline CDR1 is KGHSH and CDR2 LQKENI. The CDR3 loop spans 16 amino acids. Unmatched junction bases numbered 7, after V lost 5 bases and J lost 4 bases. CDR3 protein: CASSSTSGRAPETQYF. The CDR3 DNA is TGTGCCAGCTCATCTACTAGCGGGAGGGCCCCAGAGACCCAGTACTTC.